A single count supports the clone carrying this TCR beta chain. Clones were read by immunoSEQ multiplex PCR, and TCRdb kept only the in-frame ones, dropping some. Seen here are over 75,000 clones, roughly 90% observed once, and the top ten hold 1.7%. The data originate from a study of blood T cell repertoires in COVID-19. Trimming removed 0 bases from V and 4 bases from J; junction bases left unmatched: 13. Germline loops: CDR1 LGHDT, CDR2 YNNKEL (reference sequence). This CDR3 comprises 18 residues. The sample was peripheral blood. The V gene is TRBV3-1 (or the pseudogene TRBV3-2), the J gene TRBJ1-2, with 8 bases that match TRBD1. The receptor comes from a man in his sixties with acute or convalescent COVID-19. The CDR3 region is CASSQDMAGGGYGYGYTF. The CDR3 bases are TGTGCCAGCAGCCAAGATATGGCAGGGGGCGGTTACGGCTATGGCTACACCTTC.